Sequencing of this TCR beta chain was carried out in a study of cytotoxic CD8 clonotypes in ibrutinib-treated CLL. Study in general: Productive templates per sample averaged roughly 250,000; productive rearrangements, 85,000 to 95,000.

A word on this clone: Antigen: not known.

V shed 5 bases and J shed 5 bases, with 16 bases lying between them. This CDR3 spans 14 amino acids. Germline CDR1 reads SGHRS; CDR2 reads YFSETQ. Deep sequencing aimed at 1 in 200,000 to 1 in 1 million T cells' resolution. Sequenced by immunoSEQ multiplex PCR; TCRdb stores in-frame clones only, minus some. The sample includes roughly 49,000 clones, roughly 85% of them seen just once. Study results and limitations: Progressing patients had sampling times that differed from those of sustained-remission patients. Clonality increased at ibrutinib response and stayed stable in sustained remission. At progression, however, it fell back toward baseline.

The sequencing here drew on PBMCs, taken after 24 months of ibrutinib treatment. This receptor was identified in a human donor with chronic lymphocytic leukemia. The chain employs TRBV5-1 and TRBJ1-1; D call uncertain. In DNA, the CDR3 is TGCGCCAGCAGGGATTTCCCCCGGAGGACTGAAGCTTTCTTT. Translation: CASRDFPRRTEAFF.